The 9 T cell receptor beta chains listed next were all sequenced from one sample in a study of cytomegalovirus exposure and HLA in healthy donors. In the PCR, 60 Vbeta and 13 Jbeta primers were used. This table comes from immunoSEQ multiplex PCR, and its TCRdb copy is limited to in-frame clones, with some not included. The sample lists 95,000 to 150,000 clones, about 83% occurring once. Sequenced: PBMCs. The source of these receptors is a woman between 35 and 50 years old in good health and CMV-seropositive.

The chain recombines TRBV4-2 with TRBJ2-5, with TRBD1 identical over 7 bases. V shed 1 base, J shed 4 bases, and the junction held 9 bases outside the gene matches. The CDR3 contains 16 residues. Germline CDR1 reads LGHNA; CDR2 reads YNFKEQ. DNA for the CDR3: TGTGCCAGCAGCCAAGTTGAAGGGGGCGGCGGAGAGACCCAGTACTTC. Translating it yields CASSQVEGGGGETQYF.

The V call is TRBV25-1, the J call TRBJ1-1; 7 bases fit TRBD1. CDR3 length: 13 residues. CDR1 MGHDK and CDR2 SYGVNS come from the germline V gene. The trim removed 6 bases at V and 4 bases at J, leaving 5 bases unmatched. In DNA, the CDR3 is TGTGCCAGCAGACAGGGGTCCGGCACTGAAGCTTTCTTT. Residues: CASRQGSGTEAFF.

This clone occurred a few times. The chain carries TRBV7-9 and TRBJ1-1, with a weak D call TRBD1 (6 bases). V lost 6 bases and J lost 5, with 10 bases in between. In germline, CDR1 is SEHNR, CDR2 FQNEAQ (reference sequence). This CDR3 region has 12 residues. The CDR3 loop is CASRKDRTEAFF. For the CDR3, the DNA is TGTGCCAGCAGAAAAGACAGGACTGAAGCTTTCTTT.

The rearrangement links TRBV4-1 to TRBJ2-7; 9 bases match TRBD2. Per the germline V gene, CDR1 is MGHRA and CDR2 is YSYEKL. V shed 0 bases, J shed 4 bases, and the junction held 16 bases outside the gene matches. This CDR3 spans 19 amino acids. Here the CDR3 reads CASSQERTVSVAGEYEQYF. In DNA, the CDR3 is TGCGCCAGCAGCCAAGAGCGGACAGTCTCTGTAGCGGGAGAATACGAGCAGTACTTC.

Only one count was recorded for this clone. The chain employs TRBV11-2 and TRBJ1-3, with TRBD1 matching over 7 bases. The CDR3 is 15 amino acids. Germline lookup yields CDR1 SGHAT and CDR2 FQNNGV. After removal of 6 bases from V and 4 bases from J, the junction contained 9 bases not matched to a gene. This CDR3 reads CASRTLQGQGNTIYF. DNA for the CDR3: TGTGCCAGCAGGACCCTACAGGGGCAAGGAAACACCATATATTTT.

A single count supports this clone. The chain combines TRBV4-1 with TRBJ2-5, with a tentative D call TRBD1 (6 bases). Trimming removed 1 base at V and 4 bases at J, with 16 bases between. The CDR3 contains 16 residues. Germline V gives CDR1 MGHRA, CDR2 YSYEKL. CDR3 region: CASSQGAALGGETQYF. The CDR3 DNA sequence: TGCGCCAGCAGCCAAGGCGCGGCCCTAGGGGGAGAGACCCAGTACTTC.

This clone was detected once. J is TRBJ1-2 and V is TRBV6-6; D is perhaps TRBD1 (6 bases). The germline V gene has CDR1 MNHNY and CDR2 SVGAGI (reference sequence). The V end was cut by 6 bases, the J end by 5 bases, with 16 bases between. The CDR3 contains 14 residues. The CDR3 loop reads CASRQQGVRYGYTF. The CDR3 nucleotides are TGTGCCAGCAGGCAACAGGGAGTTCGTTATGGCTACACCTTC.

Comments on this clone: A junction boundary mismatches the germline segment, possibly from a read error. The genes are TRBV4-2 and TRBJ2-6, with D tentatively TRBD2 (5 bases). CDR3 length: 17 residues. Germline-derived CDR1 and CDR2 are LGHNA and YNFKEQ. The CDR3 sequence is CASNQTGESGGANVLTF. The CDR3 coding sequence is TGTGCCAGCAACCAAACCGGGGAGAGTGGCGGGGCCAACGTCCTGACTTTC.

This chain's CDR3 is CASEYSGRAADTQYF. The CDR3 DNA sequence: TGTGCCAGCGAATATAGCGGGAGGGCCGCAGATACGCAGTATTTT. This chain connects TRBV5-6 to TRBJ2-3; the match to TRBD2 covers 11 bases. J gave up 4 bases and V 7 bases, and 8 bases lay outside the gene matches. The CDR3 sequence is 15 residues long. Germline values: CDR1 SGHDT, CDR2 YYEEEE.